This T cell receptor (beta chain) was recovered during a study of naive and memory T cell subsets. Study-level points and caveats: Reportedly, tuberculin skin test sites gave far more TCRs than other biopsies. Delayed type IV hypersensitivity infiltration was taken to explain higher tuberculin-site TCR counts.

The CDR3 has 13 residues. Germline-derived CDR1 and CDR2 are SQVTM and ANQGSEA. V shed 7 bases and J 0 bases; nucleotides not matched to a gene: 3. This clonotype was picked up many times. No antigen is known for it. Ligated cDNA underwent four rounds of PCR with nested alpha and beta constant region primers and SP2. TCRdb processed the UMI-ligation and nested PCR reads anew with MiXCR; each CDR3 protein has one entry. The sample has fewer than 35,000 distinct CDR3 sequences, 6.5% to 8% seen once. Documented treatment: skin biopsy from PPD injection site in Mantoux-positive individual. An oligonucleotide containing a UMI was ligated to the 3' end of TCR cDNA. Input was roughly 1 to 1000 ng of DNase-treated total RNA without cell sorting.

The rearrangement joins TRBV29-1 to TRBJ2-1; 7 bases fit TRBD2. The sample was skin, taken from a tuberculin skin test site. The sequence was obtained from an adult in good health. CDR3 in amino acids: CSAWEGSYNEQFF. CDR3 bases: TGCAGCGCCTGGGAGGGCTCCTACAATGAGCAGTTCTTC.